This T cell receptor beta chain appears in the sequencing data of a study of T-cell memory formation after mild COVID-19. Overall study: TCR clusters were largely donor specific.

TCRdb analysed the 5' RACE reads with MiXCR anew, one entry per CDR3 protein. The sample carries some 300,000 distinct CDR3 sequences, less than 20% recorded once. The CDR3 is made up of 14 amino acids. Germline values: CDR1 LGHNA, CDR2 YSLEER. V was shortened by 4 bases and J by 8 bases, with 17 bases between the two germline ends. Only a few counts were recorded for this clonotype. The gene calls are TRBV4-3 and TRBJ1-2, with D maybe TRBD1 (6 bases). This TCR was recovered from a man between 18 and 35 years old who had mild COVID-19 (a few samples of this study predate the infection). Cell type and time point are not known. Sequencing input: PBMCs or a T cell subset sorted from them (not recorded which). The CDR3 bases are TGCGCCAGCAGCCGGGGGGGCCTCACCGGAGGCTACACCTTC. It is translated as CASSRGGLTGGYTF.